Shown below are 4 T cell receptor beta chains from a single sample sequenced in a study of vaccination effects on CD4 cells after COVID-19. After expansion with viral peptide pools in the ViraFEST assay, antigen-specific CD4+ T cells were sequenced. Around day 10 of culture, CD4+ T cells were separated out. Nucleocapsid antibody tests were negative, and the vaccine recipients had no prior SARS-CoV-2 infection. The antigens these receptors bind are not known. Profiled with immunoSEQ multiplex PCR; TCRdb holds only in-frame clones, not every one. The sample includes tens of thousands of clones, roughly 76% of them seen just once. Specimen: CD4+ T cells from PBMCs cultured with HCoV-NL63 spike peptides, collected before COVID-19 vaccination. Source of these receptors: a human donor who received a COVID-19 vaccine.

This rearrangement joins TRBV5-1 to TRBJ2-2, with TRBD1 matching 8 bases. The CDR3 has 15 residues. Germline trimming cut 7 bases from V and 2 bases from J; bases unmatched to any gene: 7. Germline-derived CDR1 and CDR2 are SGHRS and YFSETQ. CDR3 region: CASALGQENTGELFF. The DNA of the CDR3 is TGCGCCAGCGCGCTGGGACAGGAAAACACCGGGGAGCTGTTTTTT.

The chain employs TRBV27 and TRBJ2-3, with D unresolved. The CDR3 runs 12 residues. Between the trimmed V and J ends, which lost 6 bases and 3 bases, there was a span of 7 bases. Looked up from germline, CDR1 is MNHEY and CDR2 is SMNVEV (reference sequence). CDR3 in amino acids: CASSPGTDTQYF. The CDR3 region has the DNA TGTGCCAGCAGCCCCGGGACAGATACGCAGTATTTT.

The table lists this clone with a count of one. V usage is TRBV3-1 (or the pseudogene TRBV3-2) and J usage is TRBJ1-2; D not resolved. The CDR3 contains 16 residues. Germline CDR1 is LGHDT and CDR2 is YNNKEL (reference sequence). The V and J ends lost 2 bases and 1 base respectively, with 14 bases between them. The CDR3 DNA is TGTGCCAGCAGCCAAAAGGCGGGCAGTTTTAACTATGGCTACACCTTC. Translated, it gives CASSQKAGSFNYGYTF.

The chain recombines TRBV3-1 (or the pseudogene TRBV3-2) with TRBJ2-1, with TRBD2 matching over 10 bases. CDR1 and CDR2 (germline): LGHDT, YNNKEL (reference sequence). J lost 2 bases, V lost 3 bases, and 4 bases had no gene match. This CDR3 contains 16 residues. As DNA, the CDR3 is TGTGCCAGCAGCCATAGCGGGGGGTTACCCTACAATGAGCAGTTCTTC. As protein: CASSHSGGLPYNEQFF.